These 30 T cell receptor beta chains were sequenced from one sample in a study of cytomegalovirus exposure and HLA in healthy donors. PCR used 60 Vbeta primers and 13 Jbeta primers. The protocol was immunoSEQ multiplex PCR, while the TCRdb copy is restricted to in-frame clones and leaves out a portion. The data contain under 200,000 clones, around 78% of them singletons. Sequencing was performed on PBMCs. Every receptor here comes from a man under 40 in good health and CMV-seronegative.

The rearrangement links TRBV18 to TRBJ1-2; D call uncertain. With 5 bases removed from V and 2 bases from J, the gap between germline ends came to 9 bases. Germline values: CDR1 KGHSH, CDR2 LQKENI. The CDR3 has 13 residues. CDR3 region: CASSATNNYGYTF. The CDR3 region has the DNA TGTGCCAGCTCAGCGACAAACAACTATGGCTACACCTTC.

V gene TRBV10-1 combines with J gene TRBJ2-7; 8 nucleotides line up with TRBD1. The J segment lost 5 bases and the V segment lost 4 bases, leaving 13 bases of the junction unmatched. The germline gives CDR1 WNHNN, CDR2 SYGVQD (reference sequence). The CDR3 spans 16 residues. The CDR3 DNA follows: TGCGCCAGCAGTGCGCAGGGGGCGTTGAGGAGGGACGAGCAGTACTTC. Protein product: CASSAQGALRRDEQYF.

This chain joins TRBV15 and TRBJ2-2; a possible D gene is TRBD2 (5 bases). In germline, CDR1 is LNHNV, CDR2 YYDKDF (reference sequence). The CDR3 consists of 15 residues. The V end was cut by 5 bases, the J end by 7 bases, with 17 bases between. CDR3 region: CATSHEMRGGGELFF. The CDR3 bases are TGTGCCACCAGCCACGAGATGAGAGGAGGCGGGGAGCTGTTTTTT. The full variable domain, completed using reference TRBV15 and TRBJ2-2, is DAMVIQNPRYQVTQFGKPVTLSCSQTLNHNVMYWYQQKSSQAPKLLFHYYDKDFNNEADTPDNFQSRRPNTSFCFLDIRSPGLGDTAMYLCATSHEMRGGGELFFGEGSRLTVL.

V and J are TRBV25-1 and TRBJ1-4; tentative D call: TRBD1 (5 bases). The length of the CDR3 is 13 residues. Germline values: CDR1 MGHDK, CDR2 SYGVNS. V lost 4 bases, J lost 4 bases, and 7 bases lay in between. The CDR3 loop is CASSAQGNEKLFF. DNA for the CDR3: TGTGCCAGCAGTGCCCAGGGTAATGAAAAACTGTTTTTT.

The chain carries TRBV5-1 and TRBJ1-3; D is undetermined. The CDR3 sequence is 13 residues long. Trimming pared 0 bases from V and 3 bases from J, leaving 4 bases between. Germline-derived CDR1 and CDR2 are SGHRS and YFSETQ. This CDR3 reads CASSLGSGNTIYF. The DNA of the CDR3 is TGCGCCAGCAGCTTGGGTAGTGGAAACACCATATATTTT.

The rearrangement joins TRBV28 to TRBJ2-5; 8 nucleotides agree with TRBD2. This CDR3 contains 14 residues. Trimming removed 6 bases from V and 5 bases from J; junction bases left unmatched: 8. CDR1 is MDHEN, CDR2 SYDVKM, per germline. CDR3 region: CASSQAGVRETQYF. Here the CDR3 DNA reads TGTGCCAGCAGCCAAGCGGGAGTCCGGGAGACCCAGTACTTC.

This clone was recorded a few times. V gene TRBV4-1 combines with J gene TRBJ1-1; maybe TRBD1 (5 bases). V was trimmed by 1 base and J by 3 bases, leaving 12 bases between them. Looked up from germline, CDR1 is MGHRA and CDR2 is YSYEKL. This CDR3 contains 15 residues. Here the CDR3 reads CASSQVGGEYTEAFF. CDR3 coding DNA: TGCGCCAGCAGCCAAGTAGGAGGGGAGTACACTGAAGCTTTCTTT.

This clone was recorded a few times. J is TRBJ2-7 and V is TRBV2; 7 bases fit TRBD1. V dropped 6 bases and J dropped 2; count of bases not matched to a gene: 7. Germline-derived CDR1 and CDR2 are SNHLY and FYNNEI. This CDR3 has 14 residues. As DNA, the CDR3 is TGTGCCAGCAGCTACCGGGACAGAGCCTACGAGCAGTACTTC. Translating it yields CASSYRDRAYEQYF. Variable domain in full (rest from reference TRBV2 and TRBJ2-7): EPEVTQTPSHQVTQMGQEVILRCVPISNHLYFYWYRQILGQKVEFLVSFYNNEISEKSEIFDDQFSVERPDGSNFTLKIRSTKLEDSAMYFCASSYRDRAYEQYFGPGTRLTVT.

The rearrangement uses TRBV15 and TRBJ1-1; perhaps TRBD1 as D (5 bases). This CDR3 contains 12 residues. V gave up 6 bases and J gave up 0 bases, with 5 bases separating them. CDR1 and CDR2 (germline): LNHNV, YYDKDF (reference sequence). This CDR3 is CATRGLNTEAFF. The CDR3 DNA follows: TGTGCCACCAGGGGGCTGAACACTGAAGCTTTCTTT.

V and J are TRBV10-2 and TRBJ2-3, with D maybe TRBD2 (6 bases). The V end was cut by 4 bases, the J end by 6 bases, with 14 bases between. From germline, CDR1 is WSHSY and CDR2 SAAADI. The CDR3 spans 14 residues. The CDR3 is CASSVPGVADTQYF. The CDR3, as DNA: TGCGCCAGCAGTGTTCCGGGAGTGGCGGATACGCAGTATTTT.

The chain combines TRBV27 with TRBJ2-7, with D possibly matching TRBD1 (6 bases). The CDR3 has 13 amino acids. The V gene's germline CDR1 is MNHEY and CDR2 SMNVEV (reference sequence). V was clipped by 8 bases and J by 5 bases, with 16 bases between them. CDR3 DNA: TGTGCCAGCGGTGGACAGAATCACAACGAGCAGTACTTC. Amino acids: CASGGQNHNEQYF.

This chain links TRBV27 with TRBJ1-2; 7 nucleotides align to TRBD1. Germline V CDR1 and CDR2: MNHEY, SMNVEV (reference sequence). There are 14 residues in the CDR3. The V segment lost 3 bases and the J segment 4 bases; nucleotides outside the gene matches: 5. The CDR3 coding sequence is TGTGCCAGCAGTTTGTTAGGGGGCTCCTATGGCTACACCTTC. Protein: CASSLLGGSYGYTF.

The chain combines TRBV14 with TRBJ1-2, with 10 positions matching TRBD1. CDR1 and CDR2 from the germline V gene are SGHDN and FVKESK. J lost 8 bases, V lost 1 base, and 7 bases had no gene match. This CDR3 has 15 residues. Here the CDR3 reads CASSQAGTGVGGYTF. CDR3 bases: TGTGCCAGCAGCCAAGCCGGGACAGGGGTCGGCGGCTACACCTTC.

This rearrangement joins TRBV30 to TRBJ1-3; weak D call: TRBD1 (5 bases). This CDR3 has 14 residues. The V end was cut by 3 bases, the J end by 2 bases, with 11 bases between. Germline V gene lookup returns CDR1 GTSNPN and CDR2 SVGIG (reference sequence). Written as DNA, the CDR3 is TGTGCCTGGAGGGGACCTAGCGCTGGAAACACCATATATTTT. Translated, it gives CAWRGPSAGNTIYF.

V is TRBV28 and J is TRBJ1-1; possibly TRBD1 for D (5 bases). V dropped 5 bases and J dropped 0 bases, with 16 bases sitting between them. Germline loops: CDR1 MDHEN, CDR2 SYDVKM. CDR3 length: 16 residues. In nucleotides, the CDR3 is TGTGCCAGCAGTCCAAACCGGGACTGGGTGAACACTGAAGCTTTCTTT. As protein: CASSPNRDWVNTEAFF.

This rearrangement joins TRBV19 to TRBJ1-1; a possible D gene is TRBD1 (6 bases). This CDR3 spans 14 amino acids. Germline CDR1 LNHDA, CDR2 SQIVND (reference sequence). V was trimmed by 4 bases and J by 10 bases, leaving 19 bases between them. The CDR3, as DNA: TGTGCCAGTAGTACCCGACAGGTTATTGATGGAGCTTTCTTT. It translates to CASSTRQVIDGAFF.

The gene calls are TRBV28 and TRBJ2-7; 9 nucleotides line up with TRBD2. The CDR3 is 15 residues long. Germline V gives CDR1 MDHEN, CDR2 SYDVKM. Trimming cost V 10 bases and J 0 bases; bases outside gene matches: 10. In DNA form, the CDR3 reads TGTGCCACCCAAGAGAGACTAGCGGACTCCTACGAGCAGTACTTC. Translation gives CATQERLADSYEQYF.

This chain links TRBV5-1 with TRBJ2-1; 10 bases align to TRBD2. This CDR3 region has 18 residues. Germline values: CDR1 SGHRS, CDR2 YFSETQ. The V gene end was trimmed by 3 bases and the J gene end by 0 bases; junction bases not matched to a gene: 9. Written as DNA, the CDR3 is TGCGCCAGCAGCTCGCCGCCTAGCGGGAGTAGCTCCTACAATGAGCAGTTCTTC. It is translated as CASSSPPSGSSSYNEQFF.

The rearrangement uses TRBV5-1 and TRBJ1-1, with D unclear. Trimming removed 0 bases from V and 5 bases from J, with 11 bases in between. Germline loops: CDR1 SGHRS, CDR2 YFSETQ. CDR3 size: 14 residues. The CDR3 bases are TGCGCCAGCAGCTTGGGGGGAGGAAAGACTGAAGCTTTCTTT. Encoded protein: CASSLGGGKTEAFF. The entire variable domain, with the rest obtained from reference TRBV5-1 and TRBJ1-1, is as follows: KAGVTQTPRYLIKTRGQQVTLSCSPISGHRSVSWYQQTPGQGLQFLFEYFSETQRNKGNFPGRFSGRQFSNSRSEMNVSTLELGDSALYLCASSLGGGKTEAFFGQGTRLTVV.

The gene calls are TRBV18 and TRBJ1-1; TRBD1 agrees at 10 bases. Unmatched junction bases numbered 3, after V lost 4 bases and J lost 4 bases. Germline V gene data show CDR1 as KGHSH and CDR2 as LQKENI. The CDR3 extends over 14 amino acids. The CDR3 nucleotides read TGTGCCAGCTCACGGGACAGGGGTTCCACTGAAGCTTTCTTT. Translating gives CASSRDRGSTEAFF.

The V call is TRBV19, the J call TRBJ2-1; 13 bases are shared with TRBD2. J was trimmed by 8 bases and V by 1 base; bases with no gene match: 14. The CDR3 spans 19 residues. Germline V gives CDR1 LNHDA, CDR2 SQIVND (reference sequence). The CDR3 region is CASSIVPWDTSGRADEQFF. CDR3 in DNA: TGTGCCAGTAGTATAGTCCCCTGGGATACTAGCGGGAGGGCCGATGAGCAGTTCTTC.

V and J are TRBV7-8 and TRBJ2-7; D not certain. Germline CDR1 is SGHVS and CDR2 is FQNEAQ. The V and J ends lost 3 bases and 1 base respectively, with 7 bases between them. CDR3 length: 13 residues. In DNA, the CDR3 is TGTGCCAGCAGCTTGGCCCTTTCCTACGAGCAGTACTTC. It codes for CASSLALSYEQYF.

The rearrangement uses TRBV2 and TRBJ1-5; 10 nucleotides align to TRBD1. V shed 7 bases, J shed 5 bases, and the junction held 8 bases outside the gene matches. The CDR3 totals 15 residues. The germline V gene encodes CDR1 SNHLY and CDR2 FYNNEI. The CDR3 DNA follows: TGTGCCAGCAACTCCGGGACAGGGGCGGATCAGCCCCAGCATTTT. Amino acids: CASNSGTGADQPQHF.

In nucleotides, the CDR3 is TGTGCCAGCAGTTACTCTGGACAGGGGGGCTATGGCTACACCTTC. Residues: CASSYSGQGGYGYTF. The chain carries TRBV6-5 and TRBJ1-2, with 10 bases identical to TRBD1. This CDR3 region has 15 residues. The germline V gene has CDR1 MNHEY and CDR2 SVGAGI. J was trimmed by 4 bases and V by 0 bases; bases with no gene match: 2.

This clone was counted a single time. The rearrangement links TRBV27 to TRBJ2-1, with 8 bases lining up with TRBD2. This CDR3 is built from 15 residues. Germline CDR1 reads MNHEY; CDR2 reads SMNVEV (reference sequence). V gave up 2 bases and J gave up 4 bases; unmatched junction bases: 4. The chain's CDR3 is CASSLGAGGYNEQFF. CDR3 coding DNA: TGTGCCAGCAGTTTAGGGGCGGGGGGTTACAATGAGCAGTTCTTC.

The CDR3 sequence: CASSPGLAPTYEQYF. The CDR3 DNA is TGCGCCAGCAGCCCGGGACTAGCTCCGACCTACGAGCAGTACTTC. This chain links TRBV4-1 with TRBJ2-7; 9 nucleotides line up with TRBD2. J gave up 2 bases and V 4 bases, and 6 bases lay outside the gene matches. The CDR3 spans 15 residues. CDR1 and CDR2 from the germline V gene are MGHRA and YSYEKL.

The V and J genes are TRBV7-9 and TRBJ2-1; 7 bases align to TRBD2. Germline-derived CDR1 and CDR2 are SEHNR and FQNEAQ (reference sequence). With V trimmed by 7 bases and J by 3 bases, 9 bases remained unmatched. The CDR3 sequence is 15 residues long. The CDR3 nucleotides read TGTGCCAGCAACAGCGGGGCGAGGGGCTACAATGAGCAGTTCTTC. It specifies CASNSGARGYNEQFF. The entire variable domain, with the rest obtained from reference TRBV7-9 and TRBJ2-1, is as follows: DTGVSQNPRHKITKRGQNVTFRCDPISEHNRLYWYRQTLGQGPEFLTYFQNEAQLEKSRLLSDRFSAERPKGSFSTLEIQRTEQGDSAMYLCASNSGARGYNEQFFGPGTRLTVL.

The genes are TRBV5-4 and TRBJ1-1, with TRBD1 identical over 8 bases. The V segment lost 0 bases and the J segment 5 bases; nucleotides outside the gene matches: 9. The CDR3 length is 16 residues. Germline values: CDR1 SGHNT, CDR2 YYREEE (reference sequence). This chain's CDR3 is CASSLGTGSSGTEAFF. In DNA, the CDR3 is TGTGCCAGCAGCTTGGGGACAGGGAGTAGTGGGACTGAAGCTTTCTTT.

The V gene is TRBV6-1, the J gene TRBJ2-2; 7 nucleotides match TRBD2. V shed 4 bases and J 4 bases; nucleotides not matched to a gene: 6. The CDR3 runs 15 residues. Per the germline V gene, CDR1 is MNHNS and CDR2 is SASEGT. The CDR3 DNA reads as TGTGCCAGCAGTGTGGGAGGGGCTTTCACCGGGGAGCTGTTTTTT. Encoded protein: CASSVGGAFTGELFF.

The count of this clone is one. This chain connects TRBV11-2 to TRBJ1-4, with TRBD1 matching 9 bases. The CDR3 is 15 residues long. Germline V gives CDR1 SGHAT, CDR2 FQNNGV. Germline trimming cut 5 bases from V and 2 bases from J; bases unmatched to any gene: 3. The CDR3 DNA reads as TGTGCCAGCAGCCTGGACAGGGGTACTAATGAAAAACTGTTTTTT. Translated, it gives CASSLDRGTNEKLFF.